These 25 T cell receptor beta chains share one sample of origin, sequenced in a study of T cells in Graves' hyperthyroidism and ophthalmopathy. RNA transcripts yielded amplified TCR beta CDR3 regions. An initial round of RT-PCR targeting the TCR CDR3 relied on the HTBI primer set. TCRdb reprocessed the multiplex PCR reads with MiXCR, giving one entry per CDR3 protein. The profile covers approximately 480,000 distinct CDR3 sequences, with around 21% appearing a single time and roughly 29% taken by the ten largest. Specimen: blood. These receptors were obtained from a man aged 18-30 years with Graves' hyperthyroidism.

The chain uses TRBV6-2 or TRBV6-3 and TRBJ2-5; TRBD2 aligns across 8 bases. With 6 bases clipped from V and 6 bases from J, the junction kept 12 bases outside the gene matches. The germline CDR1 and CDR2 sequences are MNHEY and SVGEGT. This CDR3 is built from 15 residues. For the CDR3, the DNA is TGTGCCAGCAGCTCCCCCCCGGGGACTAGACAGACCCAGTACTTC. Translation: CASSSPPGTRQTQYF.

The gene calls are TRBV10-3 and TRBJ1-6; a weak D match, TRBD1 (5 bases). Germline V gene data show CDR1 as ENHRY and CDR2 as SYGVKD. The CDR3 is 16 residues long. V lost 10 bases and J lost 0, with 16 bases in between. In DNA, the CDR3 is TGTGCCACCCGTGGGGGATTGAGCTCCTATAATTCACCCCTCCACTTT. Translating gives CATRGGLSSYNSPLHF.

This clonotype appeared once. The chain recombines TRBV12-3 or TRBV12-4 with TRBJ2-7, with D possibly being TRBD2 (7 bases). With 6 bases removed from V and 12 bases from J, the gap between germline ends came to 24 bases. CDR3 length equals 14 residues. The CDR3 sequence is CASSRGGDAELRYF. CDR3 sequence (DNA): TGTGCCAGCAGCCGAGGGGGGGACGCCGAGCTGCGGTACTTC.

Only a few counts were recorded for this clonotype. A much larger clone is a single base away; this may be a read error. This chain connects TRBV5-1 to TRBJ2-7; 7 bases fit TRBD2. This CDR3 is built from 15 residues. Germline trimming cut 7 bases from V and 0 bases from J; bases unmatched to any gene: 10. Per the germline V gene, CDR1 is SGHRS and CDR2 is YFSETQ. CDR3 nucleotides: TGCGCCAGCGGCTGGGGGGGGAACCCCTCCTACGAGCAGTACTTC. Encoded protein: CASGWGGNPSYEQYF.

V and J are TRBV28 and TRBJ2-7, with 7 bases identical to TRBD2. Germline V CDR1 and CDR2: MDHEN, SYDVKM. The CDR3 runs 14 residues. The J segment lost 6 bases and the V segment lost 6 bases, leaving 11 bases of the junction unmatched. The chain's CDR3 is CASSLAGSIREQYF. CDR3 DNA: TGTGCCAGCAGCTTAGCGGGCTCGATCCGCGAGCAGTACTTC.

This clonotype was counted only a few times. The V gene is TRBV12-5, the J gene TRBJ1-3; D remains ambiguous. CDR1 is LGHNT, CDR2 FRNRAP, per germline. V shed 5 bases and J shed 0 bases, with 8 bases lying between them. CDR3 size: 14 residues. The CDR3 bases are TGTGCTAGTGGTCCAGGTCTCTCTGGAAACACCATATATTTT. This codes for CASGPGLSGNTIYF.

On this clonotype itself: A read error is possible here, since a much larger clone lies one base away. Since no conserved phenylalanine or tryptophan closes the CDR3, a read error is the likely cause. The rearrangement joins TRBV10-3 to TRBJ2-5, with D perhaps TRBD1 (5 bases). Germline CDR1 and CDR2: ENHRY and SYGVKD. V lost 3 bases to trimming and J lost 5 bases, with 13 bases between them. The CDR3 sequence is 14 residues long. The CDR3 DNA sequence: TGTGCCATCAGTGACTCCCAGGGCGCCGAGACCCAGTACTCC. It translates to CAISDSQGAETQYS.

The chain recombines TRBV30 with TRBJ1-1, with a tentative D call TRBD1 (6 bases). The germline V gene encodes CDR1 GTSNPN and CDR2 SVGIG (reference sequence). This CDR3 comprises 13 residues. Trimming stripped 4 bases from V and 1 base from J, with 10 bases between. The CDR3 region is CAWNRAPNTEAFF. CDR3 coding DNA: TGTGCCTGGAACAGGGCTCCGAACACTGAAGCTTTCTTT.

The rearrangement links TRBV6-1 to TRBJ1-2; D may be TRBD1 (6 bases). The germline V gene has CDR1 MNHNS and CDR2 SASEGT. The CDR3 length is 13 residues. Trimming stripped 9 bases from V and 4 bases from J, with 15 bases between. The CDR3 region is CASPGQRGYGYTF. The DNA of the CDR3 is TGTGCCAGTCCGGGACAAAGGGGCTATGGCTACACCTTC.

In its sample, this clonotype was seen many times. The rearrangement uses TRBV15 and TRBJ1-5, with TRBD1 matching over 9 bases. The CDR3 is 15 amino acids. Germline trimming cut 0 bases from V and 6 bases from J; bases unmatched to any gene: 3. Per the germline V gene, CDR1 is LNHNV and CDR2 is YYDKDF (reference sequence). CDR3 sequence (DNA): TGTGCCACCAGCAGAGAGTCGACAGGGGGTCAGCCCCAGCATTTT. As protein: CATSRESTGGQPQHF. Full variable domain (rest looked up from reference TRBV15 and TRBJ1-5): DAMVIQNPRYQVTQFGKPVTLSCSQTLNHNVMYWYQQKSSQAPKLLFHYYDKDFNNEADTPDNFQSRRPNTSFCFLDIRSPGLGDTAMYLCATSRESTGGQPQHFGDGTRLSIL.

This clonotype was picked up many times. The rearrangement links TRBV28 to TRBJ1-2, with TRBD1 as a possible D gene (6 bases). Germline V lookup: CDR1 MDHEN, CDR2 SYDVKM. V lost 6 bases to trimming and J lost 2 bases, with 16 bases between them. The CDR3 totals 15 residues. The CDR3 nucleotides are TGTGCCAGCAGAACGCAGGGGTTTCGGAACTATGGCTACACCTTC. The encoded protein is CASRTQGFRNYGYTF.

This clonotype was found a few times. V gene TRBV20-1 combines with J gene TRBJ1-1; maybe TRBD1 (6 bases). This CDR3 spans 20 amino acids. Trimming left V 1 base short and J 4 bases short, with 31 bases between. The V gene's germline CDR1 is DFQATT and CDR2 SNEGSKA (reference sequence). CDR3 DNA: TGCAGTGCTAGAGTTAGGGTATTGGACAGCGCTGTTAGGAGGGCCACTGAAGCTTTCTTT. Translating it yields CSARVRVLDSAVRRATEAFF.

This clonotype has just a few counts. Relative to the germline gene, one junction end is altered; a read error may explain this. The chain uses TRBV2 and TRBJ2-7; a possible D gene is TRBD1 (6 bases). Germline CDR1 SNHLY, CDR2 FYNNEI. The CDR3 runs to 13 residues. The DNA for the CDR3 is TGTGCCAGCTGTGAGGACAGCTCCTACGAGCAGTACTTC. It is translated as CASCEDSSYEQYF.

V usage is TRBV11-2 and J usage is TRBJ2-2, with TRBD2 matching 13 bases. The CDR3 extends over 16 amino acids. Per the germline V gene, CDR1 is SGHAT and CDR2 is FQNNGV. V was clipped by 3 bases and J by 6 bases; unmatched bases: 4. Written as DNA, the CDR3 is TGTGCCAGCAGCTTCCGACTAGCGGGGGGCGCCGGGGAGCTGTTTTTT. Amino acids: CASSFRLAGGAGELFF.

The J gene is TRBJ1-1, the V gene TRBV6-2 or TRBV6-3, with TRBD1 matching 9 bases. The germline V gene encodes CDR1 MNHEY and CDR2 SVGEGT. The CDR3 has 18 amino acids. The V and J ends lost 2 bases and 0 bases, in that order; junction bases with no gene match: 10. The CDR3 region has the DNA TGTGCCAGCAGTTACGTGGGACAGGGAAGGGAATTGAACACTGAAGCTTTCTTT. Its protein product is CASSYVGQGRELNTEAFF.

The genes are TRBV6-5 and TRBJ2-7; D not certain. Trimming cost V 2 bases and J 0 bases, with 11 bases left between them. Germline CDR1 MNHEY, CDR2 SVGAGI. The CDR3 runs 15 residues. CDR3 nucleotides: TGTGCCAGCAGTTACGAGGACGGTACCTCCTACGAGCAGTACTTC. Translation gives CASSYEDGTSYEQYF.

This sequence joins TRBV19 and TRBJ1-6; D is unclear. Germline V gives CDR1 LNHDA, CDR2 SQIVND (reference sequence). CDR3 length: 13 residues. V dropped 4 bases and J dropped 7 bases, with 8 bases sitting between them. This CDR3 is CASSTHANSPLHF. CDR3 coding DNA: TGTGCCAGTAGTACCCATGCCAATTCACCCCTCCACTTT.

This clonotype was observed at least ten times. The CDR3 sequence is CASSLGLWQPQHF. The CDR3 nucleotides read TGTGCCAGCAGCTTAGGCCTTTGGCAGCCCCAGCATTTT. The J gene is TRBJ1-5, the V gene TRBV13; no clear D gene. The CDR3 totals 13 residues. Germline loops: CDR1 PRHDT, CDR2 FYEKMQ (reference sequence). The V end was cut by 0 bases, the J end by 7 bases, with 7 bases between.

This sequence joins TRBV18 and TRBJ1-3; 7 bases fit TRBD1. Per the germline V gene, CDR1 is KGHSH and CDR2 is LQKENI. This CDR3 contains 16 residues. V shed 4 bases and J 0 bases; nucleotides not matched to a gene: 6. This CDR3 reads CASSRQGAASGNTIYF. For the CDR3, the DNA is TGTGCCAGCTCACGACAGGGCGCGGCCTCTGGAAACACCATATATTTT.

The chain is built from TRBV11-2 and TRBJ2-2; the match to TRBD2 covers 8 bases. This CDR3 comprises 18 residues. Per germline, CDR1 SGHAT and CDR2 FQNNGV. The trim removed 5 bases at V and 2 bases at J, leaving 13 bases unmatched. This CDR3 reads CASSLGSRGDLNTGELFF. CDR3 nucleotide sequence: TGTGCCAGCAGCCTGGGCTCGCGGGGGGACCTTAACACCGGGGAGCTGTTTTTT. The full variable domain, completed using reference TRBV11-2 and TRBJ2-2, is EAGVAQSPRYKIIEKRQSVAFWCNPISGHATLYWYQQILGQGPKLLIQFQNNGVVDDSQLPKDRFSAERLKGVDSTLKIQPAKLEDSAVYLCASSLGSRGDLNTGELFFGEGSRLTVL.

This clonotype appeared many times. The rearrangement uses TRBV18 and TRBJ1-1; a weak D match, TRBD1 (5 bases). Germline V gene data show CDR1 as KGHSH and CDR2 as LQKENI. Trimming pared 3 bases from V and 4 bases from J, leaving 12 bases between. The CDR3 consists of 14 residues. The CDR3 protein is CASSPTGEITEAFF. CDR3 nucleotide sequence: TGTGCCAGCTCACCCACGGGGGAGATCACTGAAGCTTTCTTT.

Ten or more counts support this clonotype. DNA for the CDR3: TGTGCCAGCTCACCATACGTTGACAGCGCTAACTATGGCTACACCTTC. Amino acid sequence: CASSPYVDSANYGYTF. The rearrangement uses TRBV18 and TRBJ1-2; a possible D gene is TRBD1 (5 bases). The CDR3 is made up of 16 amino acids. The V end lost 2 bases, the J end lost 0 bases, and 13 bases lay between the germline ends. Germline V gene lookup returns CDR1 KGHSH and CDR2 LQKENI.

Many counts were recorded for this clonotype. The CDR3 sequence: CASSEGQYEQYF. The CDR3 bases are TGTGCCAGCAGTGAAGGACAGTACGAGCAGTACTTC. The chain links TRBV6-1 to TRBJ2-7; tentative D call: TRBD1 (5 bases). The CDR3 extends over 12 amino acids. Per germline, CDR1 MNHNS and CDR2 SASEGT. V shed 1 base and J shed 4 bases, with 5 bases lying between them.

In its sample, this clonotype was seen many times. DNA for the CDR3: TGTGCCAGTAGTATGGATGGAAACACCATATATTTT. Its translation: CASSMDGNTIYF. This chain uses TRBV19 with TRBJ1-3; D not certain. Per germline, CDR1 LNHDA and CDR2 SQIVND (reference sequence). Trimming removed 3 bases at V and 3 bases at J, with 3 bases between. This CDR3 is 12 amino acids long.

This clonotype was seen a handful of times. The chain has TRBV4-1 and TRBJ2-5, with D maybe TRBD1 (6 bases). This CDR3 region has 17 residues. Trimming left V 1 base short and J 5 bases short, with 20 bases between. The germline gives CDR1 MGHRA, CDR2 YSYEKL. In DNA form, the CDR3 reads TGCGCCAGCAGCCAAGCGGGGCTAGCTGCAAGGGGGGAGACCCAGTACTTC. As protein: CASSQAGLAARGETQYF.